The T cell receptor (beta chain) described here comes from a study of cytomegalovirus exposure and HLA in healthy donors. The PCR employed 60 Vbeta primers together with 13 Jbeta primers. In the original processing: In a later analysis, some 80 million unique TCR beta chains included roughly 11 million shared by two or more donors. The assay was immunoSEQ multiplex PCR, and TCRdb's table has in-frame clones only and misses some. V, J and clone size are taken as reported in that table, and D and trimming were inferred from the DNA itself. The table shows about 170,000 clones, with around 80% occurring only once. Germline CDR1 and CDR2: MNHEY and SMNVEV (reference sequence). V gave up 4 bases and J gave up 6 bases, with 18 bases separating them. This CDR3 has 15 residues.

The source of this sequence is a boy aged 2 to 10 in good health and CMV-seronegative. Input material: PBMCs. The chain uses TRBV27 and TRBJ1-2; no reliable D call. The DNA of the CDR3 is TGTGCCAGCAGTTCCCTCGGCAGCAAGAGGAATGGCTACACCTTC. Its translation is CASSSLGSKRNGYTF.